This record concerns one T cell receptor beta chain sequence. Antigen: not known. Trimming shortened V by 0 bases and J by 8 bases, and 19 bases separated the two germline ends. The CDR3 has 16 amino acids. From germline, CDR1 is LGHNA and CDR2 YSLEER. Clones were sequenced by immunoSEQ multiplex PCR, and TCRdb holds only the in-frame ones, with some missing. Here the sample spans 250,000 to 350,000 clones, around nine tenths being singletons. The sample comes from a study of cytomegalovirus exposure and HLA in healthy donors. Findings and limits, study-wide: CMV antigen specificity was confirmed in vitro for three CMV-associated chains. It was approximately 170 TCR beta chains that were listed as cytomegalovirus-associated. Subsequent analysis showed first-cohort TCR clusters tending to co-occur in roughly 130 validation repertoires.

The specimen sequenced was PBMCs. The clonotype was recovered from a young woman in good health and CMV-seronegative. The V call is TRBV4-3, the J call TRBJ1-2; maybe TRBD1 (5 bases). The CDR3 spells CASSQDSRGALGGYTF. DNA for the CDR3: TGCGCCAGCAGCCAAGATAGTAGGGGCGCCTTAGGGGGCTACACCTTC.